The 16 T cell receptor beta chains below were found in one sample sequenced in a study of siplizumab effects on memory and regulatory T cells (dated by TCRdb to the late 2010s). Library preparation employed the immunoSEQ multiplex PCR assay. Not all clones reach the TCRdb copy of this immuneACCESS table, which keeps in-frame sequences only. Checked studies attribute under half of the gap to unresolved V genes and leave the rest unexplained. Within this sample are roughly 26,000 clones, with 65% to 90% of them counted one time only. Around 25% of the sample comes from the top ten. Sequenced material: memory CD4+ T cells sorted from blood. The intended sense of this specimen's cell subset or site label: unstimulated CD4+ memory T cells. Receptors originate from a human donor in good health.

J is TRBJ2-7 and V is TRBV5-1; the D gene is possibly TRBD2 (6 bases). CDR3 length: 15 residues. Between the trimmed V and J ends, which lost 0 bases and 0 bases, there was a span of 10 bases. Germline lookup yields CDR1 SGHRS and CDR2 YFSETQ. The CDR3 DNA sequence: TGCGCCAGCAGCTTGGGGGAGGTACCCTCCTACGAGCAGTACTTC. Translating gives CASSLGEVPSYEQYF. Full variable domain (outside the CDR3, taken from reference TRBV5-1 and TRBJ2-7): KAGVTQTPRYLIKTRGQQVTLSCSPISGHRSVSWYQQTPGQGLQFLFEYFSETQRNKGNFPGRFSGRQFSNSRSEMNVSTLELGDSALYLCASSLGEVPSYEQYFGPGTRLTVT.

A single count supports this clone. CDR3 DNA: TGTGCCAGCAGCTCGCCGGGGGGAAATAACTCCTACGAGCAGTACTTC. This translates into CASSSPGGNNSYEQYF. The chain uses TRBV11-3 and TRBJ2-7; 7 bases map to TRBD2. Trimming removed 4 bases from V and 0 bases from J; junction bases left unmatched: 9. Germline V gene data show CDR1 as SGHNT and CDR2 as YENEEA. This CDR3 spans 16 amino acids.

The chain has TRBV27 and TRBJ2-7; 12 bases agree with TRBD2. After removal of 6 bases from V and 4 bases from J, the junction contained 19 bases not matched to a gene. The CDR3 is 19 residues long. CDR1 is MNHEY and CDR2 is SMNVEV in the germline V gene (reference sequence). The CDR3 loop reads CASSSVGSSGRAGGYEQYF. The DNA of the CDR3 is TGTGCCAGCAGCTCAGTGGGGTCTAGCGGGAGGGCTGGGGGATACGAGCAGTACTTC.

V is TRBV19 and J is TRBJ1-4; 9 bases are a match to TRBD1. The germline V gene encodes CDR1 LNHDA and CDR2 SQIVND (reference sequence). V dropped 5 bases and J dropped 8; count of bases not matched to a gene: 6. This CDR3 contains 14 residues. CDR3 sequence (DNA): TGTGCCAGTAGTTTACAGGGGGCGGGGGAAAAACTGTTTTTT. This sequence encodes CASSLQGAGEKLFF.

In this sample, this clone turned up a few times. This chain links TRBV15 with TRBJ1-5, with TRBD1 as a possible D gene (5 bases). The CDR3 contains 15 residues. CDR1 is LNHNV and CDR2 is YYDKDF in the germline V gene (reference sequence). Trimming took off 1 base at V and 2 bases at J, with 9 bases between the two ends. The CDR3 DNA follows: TGTGCCACCAGCAGAGGGGGCACGGGCAATCAGCCCCAGCATTTT. It yields the protein CATSRGGTGNQPQHF.

A few counts support this clone. This chain uses TRBV29-1 with TRBJ2-2; D could derive from TRBD1 or TRBD2 (6 bases each). The CDR3 is 12 residues long. Germline V gene data show CDR1 as SQVTM and CDR2 as ANQGSEA. V shed 7 bases and J shed 3 bases, with 9 bases lying between them. CDR3: CSAEGDTGELFF. The CDR3 DNA follows: TGCAGCGCGGAGGGGGACACCGGGGAGCTGTTTTTT.

The chain carries TRBV5-8 and TRBJ2-3, with 9 positions matching TRBD2. Germline V gives CDR1 SGHTS, CDR2 YDEGEE. Losses at the gene ends were 0 bases for V and 2 bases for J; bases not matched to a gene: 4. The CDR3 sequence is 16 residues long. The CDR3 protein is CASSLGLADNTDTQYF. The CDR3 DNA follows: TGTGCCAGCAGCTTGGGACTAGCGGACAACACAGATACGCAGTATTTT.

The chain combines TRBV9 with TRBJ1-2; D is possibly TRBD1 (5 bases). The CDR3 covers 13 residues. Germline V gene sequence: CDR1 SGDLS, CDR2 YYNGEE. V was shortened by 0 bases and J by 7 bases, with 10 bases between the two germline ends. The CDR3 reads CASSVEPGTGYTF. In nucleotides, the CDR3 is TGTGCCAGCAGCGTAGAACCAGGGACTGGCTACACCTTC.

The genes are TRBV7-8 and TRBJ2-1, with 8 positions matching TRBD2. The germline gives CDR1 SGHVS, CDR2 FQNEAQ. The CDR3 runs to 16 residues. The junction had 5 bases not matched to a gene; V was cut back by 2 bases and J by 2 bases. The chain's CDR3 is CASSLKRESPYNEQFF. The CDR3 DNA reads as TGTGCCAGCAGCTTAAAGCGGGAGTCCCCCTACAATGAGCAGTTCTTC.

V usage is TRBV18 and J usage is TRBJ1-1; 10 nucleotides align to TRBD1. Trimming at V came to 5 bases and at J to 4 bases, leaving 4 bases not matched to a gene. Germline CDR1 KGHSH, CDR2 LQKENI. This CDR3 region has 14 residues. This CDR3 is CASSSGQGLTEAFF. The CDR3 DNA reads TGTGCCAGCTCATCGGGACAGGGGCTCACTGAAGCTTTCTTT.

This chain uses TRBV30 with TRBJ1-2; perhaps TRBD1 as D (5 bases). The CDR3 covers 15 residues. Trimming removed 1 base from V and 5 bases from J, with 17 bases in between. Germline V gene lookup returns CDR1 GTSNPN and CDR2 SVGIG (reference sequence). CDR3 loop: CAWSGGGRAGYGYTF. The CDR3 region has the DNA TGTGCCTGGAGTGGGGGAGGAAGGGCAGGGTATGGCTACACCTTC.

The rearrangement joins TRBV7-9 to TRBJ1-6; D remains ambiguous. Germline V lookup: CDR1 SEHNR, CDR2 FQNEAQ (reference sequence). The V end lost 4 bases, the J end lost 6 bases, and 13 bases lay between the germline ends. The CDR3 has 15 residues. The CDR3 spells CASSSFKGLNSPLHF. The CDR3 DNA is TGTGCCAGCAGCTCTTTTAAGGGTCTTAATTCACCCCTCCACTTT.

The CDR3 here is CAISESGRASTGELFF. CDR3 nucleotide sequence: TGTGCCATCAGTGAGTCGGGGAGGGCGAGCACCGGGGAGCTGTTTTTT. The J gene is TRBJ2-2, the V gene TRBV10-3; 7 nucleotides match TRBD2. Trimming at V came to 0 bases and at J to 4 bases, leaving 5 bases not matched to a gene. The CDR3 is 16 amino acids. The germline CDR1 and CDR2 sequences are ENHRY and SYGVKD.

The CDR3 reads CASSIVGEAFF. The CDR3 DNA is TGTGCCAGTAGTATTGTAGGTGAAGCTTTCTTT. The chain couples TRBV19 to TRBJ1-1; D gene ambiguous. The CDR3 is 11 amino acids. The germline V and J ends were trimmed by 3 bases and 7 bases, with 6 bases remaining between them. Per the germline V gene, CDR1 is LNHDA and CDR2 is SQIVND (reference sequence). Complete variable domain (other parts from reference TRBV19 and TRBJ1-1): DGGITQSPKYLFRKEGQNVTLSCEQNLNHDAMYWYRQDPGQGLRLIYYSQIVNDFQKGDIAEGYSVSREKKESFPLTVTSAQKNPTAFYLCASSIVGEAFFGQGTRLTVV.

The CDR3 DNA reads TGCGCCAGCAGAAAGGACGGGAACACTGAAGCTTTCTTT. This gives the protein CASRKDGNTEAFF. The chain couples TRBV5-1 to TRBJ1-1; D gene ambiguous. V was shortened by 5 bases and J by 1 base, with 9 bases between the two germline ends. This CDR3 contains 13 residues. Germline lookup yields CDR1 SGHRS and CDR2 YFSETQ.

This clone was seen a handful of times. V and J are TRBV4-1 and TRBJ2-4; possibly TRBD1 for D (6 bases). The length of the CDR3 is 16 residues. Germline CDR1 and CDR2: MGHRA and YSYEKL. Trimming removed 1 base at V and 7 bases at J, with 17 bases between. CDR3 nucleotides: TGCGCCAGCAGCCAAGGGTTATCGGGAAGGGGGAACATTCAGTACTTC. It translates to CASSQGLSGRGNIQYF.